The 10 T cell receptor beta chains presented below share a single source sample, sequenced in a study of T cells in women clearing cervical HPV infection. Some clones are missing from TCRdb's copy, which holds only in-frame ones; the method was immunoSEQ multiplex PCR. Recorded for this sample: some 40,000 clones. The sample consisted of blood buffy coat. These receptors all stem from a woman aged 18 to 75 with a cervical HPV16 infection that either progressed to CIN3+ or cleared (not recorded which).

As for this clone: The sequenced fragment ends 3 residues before the CDR3 boundary, so the rest is inferred from the germline J gene. This chain joins TRBV20-1 and TRBJ2-2, with D unclear. Germline V gene data show CDR1 as DFQATT and CDR2 as SNEGSKA (reference sequence). The germline V and J ends were trimmed by 3 bases and 3 bases, with 11 bases remaining between them. The CDR3 loop spans 14 amino acids. CDR3 DNA, as far as it was read: TGCAGTGCTAGTCCATCTCAGTACACCGGGGAG. Translation gives CSASPSQYTGE. The full CDR3 sequence reads CSASPSQYTGELFF.

CDR3 region: CASSDPSTEAFF. The covered CDR3 bases are TGCGCCAGCAGTGACCCCAGTACTGAA. The genes are TRBV10-1 and TRBJ1-1; D gene ambiguous. The CDR3 end falls 3 residues outside the read, so it is completed with the germline J gene. Trimming removed 3 bases from V and 5 bases from J, with 7 bases in between. CDR3 size: 12 residues. Germline lookup yields CDR1 WNHNN and CDR2 SYGVQD (reference sequence).

The CDR3 region is CASSSGGELFF. CDR3 DNA (partial): TGTGCCAGCAGCTCAGGGGGGGAG. J is TRBJ2-2 and V is TRBV5-6; D is perhaps TRBD1 (5 bases). The read falls 3 residues short of the CDR3 end, and the missing part is taken from the germline J gene. Between the trimmed V and J ends, which lost 3 bases and 8 bases, there was a span of 5 bases. The germline gives CDR1 SGHDT, CDR2 YYEEEE. The CDR3 covers 11 residues. Complete variable domain (other parts from reference TRBV5-6 and TRBJ2-2): DAGVTQSPTHLIKTRGQQVTLRCSPKSGHDTVSWYQQALGQGPQFIFQYYEEEERQRGNFPDRFSGHQFPNYSSELNVNALLLGDSALYLCASSSGGELFFGEGSRLTVL.

Here the CDR3 reads CASSVTGNEKLFF. Partial CDR3 DNA: TGTGCCAGTAGCGTAACAGGGAATGAAAAG. The chain combines TRBV19 with TRBJ2-2, with a weak D call TRBD1 (6 bases). The read gets to within 3 residues of the CDR3 end, and the germline J gene fills in the rest. Germline CDR1 and CDR2: LNHDA and SQIVND (reference sequence). The CDR3 covers 13 residues.

Notes on this clone: The observed sequence ends 3 residues before the CDR3 terminus, with the missing tail filled in from the germline J gene. This chain connects TRBV19 to TRBJ1-5; 8 positions agree with TRBD1. The J segment lost 1 base and the V segment lost 6 bases, leaving 8 bases of the junction unmatched. The CDR3 has 16 amino acids. Germline V CDR1 and CDR2: LNHDA, SQIVND (reference sequence). The CDR3 sequence is CASRGQGTISNQPQHF. CDR3 DNA (partial): TGTGCCAGTAGAGGACAGGGAACTATAAGCAATCAGCCC.

Details on this clone: The CDR3 end falls 3 residues outside the read, so it is completed with the germline J gene. The rearrangement uses TRBV19 and TRBJ1-5; the match to TRBD1 covers 9 bases. Germline assignment: CDR1 LNHDA and CDR2 SQIVND (reference sequence). Germline trimming cut 7 bases from V and 6 bases from J; bases unmatched to any gene: 10. The CDR3 has 15 residues. The CDR3 DNA, read in part, is TGTGCCAGTAACCGAAGAGGGACAGGGCCTCAGCCC. Amino acids: CASNRRGTGPQP. The full CDR3 protein is CASNRRGTGPQPQHF.

This CDR3 is CSARGSGSTDTQYF. The CDR3 bases that were read are TGCAGTGCTCGAGGGAGCGGGAGCACAGATACG. This chain links TRBV20-1 with TRBJ2-3, with D possibly TRBD2 on 6 matching bases. The read finishes 3 residues shy of the CDR3 end, and the germline J gene is used to complete it. Trimming took 5 bases from V and 0 from J, leaving 12 bases between them. Per germline, CDR1 DFQATT and CDR2 SNEGSKA (reference sequence). This CDR3 contains 14 residues.

For this clone: The read gets to within 3 residues of the CDR3 end, and the germline J gene fills in the rest. The rearrangement uses TRBV20-1 and TRBJ2-3; weak D call: TRBD2 (5 bases). The CDR3 totals 15 residues. Per germline, CDR1 DFQATT and CDR2 SNEGSKA (reference sequence). The part of the CDR3 DNA that was read is TGCAGTGCTAGATCGAGCGGAGGACTCCAAGAGACG. Its protein product is CSARSSGGLQET. From start to end, the CDR3 is CSARSSGGLQETQYF.

As for this clone: With the read ending 3 residues before the CDR3 end, the germline J gene is used to fill in that end. V usage is TRBV5-1 and J usage is TRBJ2-2; the match to TRBD1 covers 7 bases. Looked up from germline, CDR1 is SGHRS and CDR2 is YFSETQ. With 3 bases clipped from V and 4 bases from J, the junction kept 9 bases outside the gene matches. This CDR3 has 16 amino acids. The covered CDR3 bases are TGCGCCAGCAGCTCCGGTAGAGGGGGCACCACCGGGGAG. Protein product: CASSSGRGGTTGE. From start to end, the CDR3 is CASSSGRGGTTGELFF. Based on the CDR3 plus reference TRBV5-1 and TRBJ2-2, the full variable domain is KAGVTQTPRYLIKTRGQQVTLSCSPISGHRSVSWYQQTPGQGLQFLFEYFSETQRNKGNFPGRFSGRQFSNSRSEMNVSTLELGDSALYLCASSSGRGGTTGELFFGEGSRLTVL.

Regarding this clone: The CDR3 is cut off 3 residues early in the read; its end comes from the germline J gene. The chain is built from TRBV10-3 and TRBJ1-1; a weak D match, TRBD1 (5 bases). CDR1 is ENHRY and CDR2 is SYGVKD in the germline V gene. The V gene lost 3 bases and the J gene lost 6 bases, with 11 bases spanning the gap. The CDR3 length is 13 residues. The CDR3 DNA, read in part, is TGTGCCATCAGTGAACTCGACAGTTCTGAA. Translation: CAISELDSSE. The complete CDR3 sequence is CAISELDSSEAFF.